The 11 T cell receptor beta chains listed next were all sequenced from one sample in a study of T cell changes during pregnancy in multiple sclerosis. Method: immunoSEQ multiplex PCR; TCRdb's copy keeps in-frame clones and lacks some. The data hold some 80,000 clones, with about 93% observed a single time. The input for sequencing was peripheral blood, taken in the first trimester of pregnancy. Every receptor here comes from a female donor with multiple sclerosis, enrolled in a pregnancy study.

This chain uses TRBV5-1 with TRBJ1-5, with 7 bases that match TRBD1. CDR1 SGHRS and CDR2 YFSETQ come from the germline V gene. The ends lost 0 bases at V and 4 bases at J; junction bases unmatched: 4. The CDR3 runs to 15 residues. The CDR3 here is CASSLESGGNQPQHF. CDR3 DNA sequence: TGCGCCAGCAGCTTGGAGTCAGGGGGGAATCAGCCCCAGCATTTT. The whole variable domain, remainder taken from reference TRBV5-1 and TRBJ1-5, is KAGVTQTPRYLIKTRGQQVTLSCSPISGHRSVSWYQQTPGQGLQFLFEYFSETQRNKGNFPGRFSGRQFSNSRSEMNVSTLELGDSALYLCASSLESGGNQPQHFGDGTRLSIL.

The rearrangement uses TRBV7-9 and TRBJ1-6; 7 nucleotides align to TRBD1. CDR3 length: 15 amino acids. With V trimmed by 5 bases and J by 10 bases, 11 bases remained unmatched. CDR1 and CDR2 (germline): SEHNR, FQNEAQ (reference sequence). DNA of the CDR3: TGTGCCAGCAGCAGTCAGGGGGTTTTGGGATCACCCCTCCACTTT. This encodes CASSSQGVLGSPLHF.

Comments on this clone: The same CDR3 arises from other DNA sequences in this sample as well. The rearrangement uses TRBV7-2 and TRBJ2-5, with a tentative D call TRBD2 (5 bases). Germline-derived CDR1 and CDR2 are SGHTA and FQGNSA. Trimming stripped 1 base from V and 4 bases from J, with 10 bases between. This CDR3 is 14 amino acids long. The CDR3 sequence is CASSLVRGRETQYF. The CDR3 DNA is TGTGCCAGCAGCTTAGTTCGAGGGAGAGAGACCCAGTACTTC.

V and J are TRBV5-1 and TRBJ1-1; D uncertain. CDR1 and CDR2 from the germline V gene are SGHRS and YFSETQ. Trimming shortened V by 4 bases and J by 1 base, and 17 bases separated the two germline ends. The CDR3 runs 16 residues. In DNA form, the CDR3 reads TGCGCCAGCAGCCTGACGTCCCTAAGAGGGAACACTGAAGCTTTCTTT. It translates to CASSLTSLRGNTEAFF.

The chain employs TRBV19 and TRBJ2-3; D is possibly TRBD2 (6 bases). Germline lookup yields CDR1 LNHDA and CDR2 SQIVND (reference sequence). The CDR3 covers 16 residues. V lost 2 bases and J 4 bases, leaving 16 bases between the germline ends. The CDR3 loop is CASSISAGPGADTQYF. The CDR3 DNA sequence: TGTGCCAGTAGTATATCGGCGGGACCCGGAGCAGATACGCAGTATTTT.

This clone showed up just a few times. The chain joins TRBV30 to TRBJ2-4, with D perhaps matching TRBD2 (6 bases). Per germline, CDR1 GTSNPN and CDR2 SVGIG (reference sequence). This CDR3 has 12 amino acids. Trimming cost V 2 bases and J 9 bases, with 11 bases left between them. The CDR3 bases are TGTGCCTGGAGTATGGGGAGGATCATTCAGTACTTC. It codes for CAWSMGRIIQYF. Looking up the rest from reference TRBV30 and TRBJ2-4 gives the full variable domain: SQTIHQWPATLVQPVGSPLSLECTVEGTSNPNLYWYRQAAGRGLQLLFYSVGIGQISSEVPQNLSASRPQDRQFILSSKKLLLSDSGFYLCAWSMGRIIQYFGAGTRLSVL.

Here the CDR3 DNA reads TGTGCCAGCAGTGTGGGGGGGATAGGGCAGCCCCAGCATTTT. Translated: CASSVGGIGQPQHF. This rearrangement joins TRBV6-1 to TRBJ1-5; the D gene is possibly TRBD1 (5 bases). The CDR3 extends over 14 amino acids. Germline V gives CDR1 MNHNS, CDR2 SASEGT. The V end lost 4 bases, the J end lost 7 bases, and 14 bases lay between the germline ends.

This sequence joins TRBV5-5 and TRBJ1-1; D remains ambiguous. Germline loops: CDR1 SGHKS, CDR2 YYEKEE (reference sequence). The V end lost 4 bases, the J end lost 5 bases, and 12 bases lay between the germline ends. The CDR3 is 13 residues long. The CDR3, as DNA: TGTGCCAGCAGCCCCCCCGGAGGGACTGAAGCTTTCTTT. It is translated as CASSPPGGTEAFF.

The chain employs TRBV19 and TRBJ1-5, with D tentatively TRBD1 (6 bases). The CDR3 sequence is 16 residues long. CDR1 is LNHDA and CDR2 is SQIVND in the germline V gene (reference sequence). Trimming removed 5 bases from V and 4 bases from J, with 18 bases in between. The CDR3 reads CASSVREGGKNQPQHF. The CDR3 DNA reads as TGTGCCAGTAGTGTTCGGGAAGGGGGAAAAAATCAGCCCCAGCATTTT.

The chain recombines TRBV2 with TRBJ1-5; weak D call: TRBD1 (6 bases). Trimming cost V 2 bases and J 7 bases, with 15 bases left between them. CDR3 size: 15 residues. Germline CDR1 SNHLY, CDR2 FYNNEI. The CDR3 region is CASSERSGQGQPQHF. Written as DNA, the CDR3 is TGTGCCAGCAGTGAAAGATCGGGCCAGGGGCAGCCCCAGCATTTT.

The rearrangement joins TRBV15 to TRBJ2-1, with 14 bases matching TRBD2. This CDR3 contains 21 residues. Germline assignment: CDR1 LNHNV and CDR2 YYDKDF (reference sequence). Trimming at V came to 2 bases and at J to 8 bases, leaving 20 bases not matched to a gene. This chain's CDR3 is CATSRSFLGLAGGPYRDEQFF. CDR3 bases: TGTGCCACCAGCAGATCCTTCCTCGGACTAGCGGGAGGTCCGTATCGCGATGAGCAGTTCTTC.